One sample yielded the 25 T cell receptor beta chains listed below, sequenced in a study of cytomegalovirus exposure and HLA in healthy donors. Libraries were prepared by immunoSEQ multiplex PCR; TCRdb keeps only in-frame clonotypes and omits some of them. The sample includes approximately 120,000 clones, more than 95% of them seen just once. Sequences were obtained from PBMCs. Receptors originate from a man aged 18 to 29 in good health and CMV-seronegative.

This clone was seen only a few times. V is TRBV21-1 and J is TRBJ2-7; the D call TRBD2 from the table was never checked on the DNA. TRBV21-1 is annotated as a pseudogene. This CDR3 is 8 amino acids long. CDR3 nucleotide sequence: TGTGCCCTGTACGAGCAGTACTTC. This gives the protein CALYEQYF.

The V call is TRBV9, the J call TRBJ2-2, with D possibly TRBD1 on 6 matching bases. This CDR3 spans 13 amino acids. Germline V gene sequence: CDR1 SGDLS, CDR2 YYNGEE. The germline V and J ends were trimmed by 0 bases and 7 bases, with 7 bases remaining between them. CDR3 in DNA: TGTGCCAGCAGCGTAGAAGGGGGCGGGGAGCTGTTTTTT. Protein sequence: CASSVEGGGELFF.

J is TRBJ2-1 and V is TRBV9; 10 bases are shared with TRBD1. After removal of 3 bases from V and 10 bases from J, the junction contained 16 bases not matched to a gene. Germline V gene lookup returns CDR1 SGDLS and CDR2 YYNGEE. The CDR3 has 17 residues. The CDR3: CASSGGNSDRGRREQFF. The CDR3 region has the DNA TGTGCCAGCAGCGGAGGGAATAGCGACAGGGGGCGTCGGGAGCAGTTCTTC.

The genes are TRBV7-8 and TRBJ2-7, with 10 bases aligning to TRBD2. The J segment lost 3 bases and the V segment lost 5 bases, leaving 4 bases of the junction unmatched. Germline-derived CDR1 and CDR2 are SGHVS and FQNEAQ. The CDR3 totals 14 residues. The CDR3 DNA sequence: TGTGCCAGCAGCCTCGGGACTAGCGACTACGAGCAGTACTTC. As protein: CASSLGTSDYEQYF.

V and J are TRBV7-8 and TRBJ2-5; D not certain. This CDR3 is built from 13 residues. V lost 3 bases, J lost 6 bases, and 11 bases lay in between. CDR1 SGHVS and CDR2 FQNEAQ come from the germline V gene. CDR3 DNA: TGTGCCAGCAGCTTCCGGAGTGAAAAGACCCAGTACTTC. Translated: CASSFRSEKTQYF.

The chain recombines TRBV11-3 with TRBJ2-5; the D gene is possibly TRBD1 (6 bases). The V end lost 3 bases, the J end lost 1 base, and 15 bases lay between the germline ends. The CDR3 extends over 16 amino acids. Looked up from germline, CDR1 is SGHNT and CDR2 is YENEEA. This CDR3 reads CASSFQDSLFQETQYF. The CDR3 nucleotides read TGTGCCAGCAGCTTTCAGGACAGCCTGTTCCAAGAGACCCAGTACTTC. Looking up the rest from reference TRBV11-3 and TRBJ2-5 gives the full variable domain: EAGVVQSPRYKIIEKKQPVAFWCNPISGHNTLYWYLQNLGQGPELLIRYENEEAVDDSQLPKDRFSAERLKGVDSTLKIQPAELGDSAVYLCASSFQDSLFQETQYFGPGTRLLVL.

The CDR3 spells CASSLALVTGDEQYF. Here the CDR3 DNA reads TGTGCCAGCAGCTTGGCCCTGGTGACAGGGGACGAGCAGTACTTC. This chain joins TRBV5-8 and TRBJ2-7, with 8 bases that match TRBD1. The CDR3 is 15 amino acids. The V segment lost 0 bases and the J segment 5 bases; nucleotides outside the gene matches: 7. Per germline, CDR1 SGHTS and CDR2 YDEGEE. Based on the CDR3 plus reference TRBV5-8 and TRBJ2-7, the full variable domain is EAGVTQSPTHLIKTRGQQATLRCSPISGHTSVYWYQQALGLGLQFLLWYDEGEERNRGNFPPRFSGRQFPNYSSELNVNALELEDSALYLCASSLALVTGDEQYFGPGTRLTVT.

The CDR3 DNA reads TGTGCCTGGAGGAAACTAGCGGGAGATGAGGAGACCCAGTACTTC. It codes for CAWRKLAGDEETQYF. The chain combines TRBV30 with TRBJ2-5; 11 bases fit TRBD2. The CDR3 spans 15 residues. CDR1 GTSNPN and CDR2 SVGIG come from the germline V gene (reference sequence). The V segment lost 3 bases and the J segment 5 bases; nucleotides outside the gene matches: 8.

Only a few counts were recorded for this clone. The chain joins TRBV9 to TRBJ1-2; 7 bases line up with TRBD1. This CDR3 comprises 15 residues. Trimming cost V 4 bases and J 0 bases; bases outside gene matches: 6. Germline V CDR1 and CDR2: SGDLS, YYNGEE. The CDR3 protein is CASSPRGVANYGYTF. In nucleotides, the CDR3 is TGTGCCAGCAGCCCCAGGGGGGTAGCTAACTATGGCTACACCTTC.

The chain is built from TRBV5-1 and TRBJ1-1; 8 bases are a match to TRBD1. J was trimmed by 1 base and V by 3 bases; bases with no gene match: 5. CDR1 and CDR2 from the germline V gene are SGHRS and YFSETQ. CDR3 size: 15 residues. The CDR3 nucleotides are TGCGCCAGCAGCTACGGACAGGGTAAGAACACTGAAGCTTTCTTT. It specifies CASSYGQGKNTEAFF.

V and J are TRBV5-1 and TRBJ2-5; 8 nucleotides agree with TRBD2. Unmatched junction bases numbered 8, after V lost 7 bases and J lost 3 bases. The CDR3 runs 14 residues. Looked up from germline, CDR1 is SGHRS and CDR2 is YFSETQ. For the CDR3, the DNA is TGCGCCAGCGCCTCGGGAGGGACCGAAGAGACCCAGTACTTC. Its translation is CASASGGTEETQYF.

This clone has more than one count but fewer than ten. The rearrangement joins TRBV28 to TRBJ1-2, with D perhaps TRBD1 (5 bases). This CDR3 contains 17 residues. The V end was cut by 3 bases, the J end by 7 bases, with 24 bases between. Germline V gene lookup returns CDR1 MDHEN and CDR2 SYDVKM. For the CDR3, the DNA is TGTGCCAGCAGTTTCCTCGGGGGATATATGAAACTAGGTGGCTACACCTTC. Translation: CASSFLGGYMKLGGYTF.

The chain uses TRBV4-3 and TRBJ2-1; perhaps TRBD2 as D (6 bases). The CDR3 has 16 residues. CDR1 and CDR2 from the germline V gene are LGHNA and YSLEER. V dropped 0 bases and J dropped 1 base, with 10 bases sitting between them. CDR3 amino acids: CASSQDGAGSYNEQFF. The DNA for the CDR3 is TGCGCCAGCAGCCAAGATGGGGCGGGATCCTACAATGAGCAGTTCTTC.

This chain links TRBV5-4 with TRBJ2-5, with 11 bases that match TRBD2. Trimming cost V 3 bases and J 4 bases; bases outside gene matches: 8. CDR3 length: 16 residues. Germline CDR1 reads SGHNT; CDR2 reads YYREEE (reference sequence). The CDR3 region is CASSSRGTSGLETQYF. CDR3 nucleotide sequence: TGTGCCAGCAGCTCCCGGGGGACTAGCGGATTAGAGACCCAGTACTTC.

The V and J genes are TRBV7-2 and TRBJ1-5, with a possible D match to TRBD1 (5 bases). The CDR3 loop spans 16 amino acids. V was cut by 1 base and J by 1 base, with 11 bases left in between. The V gene's germline CDR1 is SGHTA and CDR2 FQGNSA. The CDR3 region has the DNA TGTGCCAGCAGCTTAGGAGGGACTGGCAGCAATCAGCCCCAGCATTTT. Residues: CASSLGGTGSNQPQHF.

The chain combines TRBV5-4 with TRBJ1-5, with a tentative D call TRBD1 (5 bases). Trimming removed 4 bases from V and 3 bases from J, with 14 bases in between. Germline V gene lookup returns CDR1 SGHNT and CDR2 YYREEE (reference sequence). This CDR3 region has 15 residues. CDR3 region: CASSPTHRPNQPQHF. The CDR3 DNA follows: TGTGCCAGCAGCCCCACACACAGGCCCAATCAGCCCCAGCATTTT.

J is TRBJ1-2 and V is TRBV6-5; D call uncertain. This CDR3 has 12 amino acids. The V gene's germline CDR1 is MNHEY and CDR2 SVGAGI. Trimming stripped 2 bases from V and 8 bases from J, with 9 bases between. The chain's CDR3 is CASSYEGWGYTF. The CDR3 nucleotides read TGTGCCAGCAGTTACGAGGGCTGGGGCTACACCTTC.

The chain employs TRBV27 and TRBJ2-5, with D perhaps TRBD1 (6 bases). The CDR3 runs to 14 residues. The germline V and J ends were trimmed by 3 bases and 3 bases, with 11 bases remaining between them. In germline, CDR1 is MNHEY, CDR2 SMNVEV (reference sequence). The CDR3 region has the DNA TGTGCCAGCAGTTTCGACAGGTCCGAAGAGACCCAGTACTTC. As protein: CASSFDRSEETQYF.

The CDR3 here is CASSPWDRVNEKLFF. The CDR3 nucleotides are TGTGCCAGCAGTCCGTGGGACAGGGTTAATGAAAAACTGTTTTTT. The chain recombines TRBV6-1 with TRBJ1-4; TRBD1 matches at 9 bases. V lost 5 bases to trimming and J lost 4 bases; unmatched junction nucleotides: 5. CDR1 is MNHNS, CDR2 SASEGT, per germline. The CDR3 loop spans 15 amino acids.

The CDR3 loop reads CASSLRVWETQYF. The CDR3 coding sequence is TGTGCCAGCAGCCTCAGGGTTTGGGAGACCCAGTACTTC. The genes are TRBV14 and TRBJ2-5, with a tentative D call TRBD1 (5 bases). Looked up from germline, CDR1 is SGHDN and CDR2 is FVKESK. This CDR3 spans 13 amino acids. Trimming stripped 4 bases from V and 5 bases from J, with 11 bases between.

On this clone itself: The same CDR3 can be traced to other DNA sequences in this sample. The V and J genes are TRBV5-1 and TRBJ2-1; no firm D call. Germline lookup yields CDR1 SGHRS and CDR2 YFSETQ. CDR3 length: 14 amino acids. V dropped 1 base and J dropped 2 bases, with 7 bases sitting between them. The chain's CDR3 is CASSLRLAYNEQFF. CDR3 DNA: TGCGCCAGCAGCTTGAGGCTAGCCTACAATGAGCAGTTCTTC. Supplemented by reference TRBV5-1 and TRBJ2-1, the full variable domain reads KAGVTQTPRYLIKTRGQQVTLSCSPISGHRSVSWYQQTPGQGLQFLFEYFSETQRNKGNFPGRFSGRQFSNSRSEMNVSTLELGDSALYLCASSLRLAYNEQFFGPGTRLTVL.

The chain has TRBV6-4 and TRBJ1-2, with 11 positions matching TRBD1. The J segment lost 7 bases and the V segment lost 4 bases, leaving 8 bases of the junction unmatched. The CDR3 consists of 15 residues. Germline V gene data show CDR1 as MRHNA and CDR2 as SNTAGT. The CDR3 bases are TGTGCCAGCAGTGCAGCCGGGACAGGGGGGTTTGGCTACACCTTC. Its protein product is CASSAAGTGGFGYTF.

This sequence joins TRBV5-1 and TRBJ1-2; 10 bases map to TRBD1. CDR3 length: 14 residues. Losses at the gene ends were 0 bases for V and 8 bases for J; bases not matched to a gene: 4. The germline CDR1 and CDR2 sequences are SGHRS and YFSETQ. DNA for the CDR3: TGCGCCAGCAGCTTGGTAGGGACAGGGGACGGCTACACCTTC. Its protein product is CASSLVGTGDGYTF.

V is TRBV5-6 and J is TRBJ2-2, with D unresolved. Germline CDR1 reads SGHDT; CDR2 reads YYEEEE. V was trimmed by 0 bases and J by 6 bases, leaving 3 bases between them. This CDR3 is 12 amino acids long. In DNA form, the CDR3 reads TGTGCCAGCAGCTTGGCCGCCGGGGAGCTGTTTTTT. It specifies CASSLAAGELFF.

The chain joins TRBV11-2 to TRBJ2-5; the match to TRBD2 covers 8 bases. Losses at the gene ends were 5 bases for V and 1 base for J; bases not matched to a gene: 3. In germline, CDR1 is SGHAT, CDR2 FQNNGV. The length of the CDR3 is 14 residues. The CDR3 sequence: CASSLGGGQETQYF. The DNA of the CDR3 is TGTGCCAGCAGCCTCGGGGGGGGCCAAGAGACCCAGTACTTC. The full variable domain, in which reference TRBV11-2 and TRBJ2-5 provide the parts outside the CDR3, is EAGVAQSPRYKIIEKRQSVAFWCNPISGHATLYWYQQILGQGPKLLIQFQNNGVVDDSQLPKDRFSAERLKGVDSTLKIQPAKLEDSAVYLCASSLGGGQETQYFGPGTRLLVL.